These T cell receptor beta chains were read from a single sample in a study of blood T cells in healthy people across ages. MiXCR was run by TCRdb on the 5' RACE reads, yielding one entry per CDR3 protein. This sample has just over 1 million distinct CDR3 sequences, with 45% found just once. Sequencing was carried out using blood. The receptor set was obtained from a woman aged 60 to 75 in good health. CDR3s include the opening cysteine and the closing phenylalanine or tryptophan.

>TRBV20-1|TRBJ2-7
CSARDLREVTYEQYF
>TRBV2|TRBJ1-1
CATRTGDDMNTEAFF
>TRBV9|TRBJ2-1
CASSVGGGGGGIYNEQFF
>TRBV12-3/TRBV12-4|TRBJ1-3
CASSFGSGNTIYF
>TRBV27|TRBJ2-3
CASSPELAGGPDTQYF
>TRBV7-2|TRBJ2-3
CANVAGGSTSTDTQYF
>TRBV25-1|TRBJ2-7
CASSSSTRAFRSYEQYF
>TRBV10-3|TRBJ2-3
CAISGYRDGFTDTQYF
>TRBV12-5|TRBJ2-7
CASGARQGTTEQYF
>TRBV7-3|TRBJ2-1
CASSSGGTDEQFF
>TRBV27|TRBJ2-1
CASRPDGYNEQFF
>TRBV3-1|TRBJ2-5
CASRRYSGSRETQYF
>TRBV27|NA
CASRARGLYNEQYF
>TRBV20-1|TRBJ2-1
CSARHSGRVNEQFF
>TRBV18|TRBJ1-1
CASSPPRDNTEAFF
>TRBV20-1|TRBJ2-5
CSARRDPVGQYF
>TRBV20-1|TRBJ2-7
CSARMYYEQYF
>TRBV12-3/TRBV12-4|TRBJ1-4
CASSPDRVDEKLFF
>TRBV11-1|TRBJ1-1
CASSLLGDTEAFF
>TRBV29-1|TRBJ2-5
CSIRLGNEQYF